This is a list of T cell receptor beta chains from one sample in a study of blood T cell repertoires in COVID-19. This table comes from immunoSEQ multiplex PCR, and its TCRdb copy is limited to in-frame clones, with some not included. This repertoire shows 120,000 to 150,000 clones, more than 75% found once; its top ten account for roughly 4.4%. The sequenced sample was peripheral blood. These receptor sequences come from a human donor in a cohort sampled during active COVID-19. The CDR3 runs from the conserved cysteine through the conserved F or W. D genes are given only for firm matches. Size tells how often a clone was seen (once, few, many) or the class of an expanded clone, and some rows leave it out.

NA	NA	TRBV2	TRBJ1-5	CASSERAGDLQPQHF	TGTGCCAGCAGTGAAAGGGCAGGGGACCTTCAGCCCCAGCATTTT
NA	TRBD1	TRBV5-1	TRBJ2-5	CASSLDRGRQTQYF	TGCGCCAGCAGCTTGGACAGGGGGCGGCAGACCCAGTACTTC
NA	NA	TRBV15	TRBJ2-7	CATSRDYHEQYF	TGTGCCACCAGCAGAGATTATCACGAGCAGTACTTC
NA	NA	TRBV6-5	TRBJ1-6	CASSYRGAGNSPLHF	TGTGCCAGCAGTTACCGGGGGGCGGGAAATTCACCCCTCCACTTT
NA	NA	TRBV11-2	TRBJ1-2	CASSLGSPAGVSGYTF	TGTGCCAGCAGCTTAGGGTCTCCGGCAGGCGTTTCTGGCTACACCTTC
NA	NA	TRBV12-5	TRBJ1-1	CASGSLWGLGTEAFF	TGTGCTAGTGGTTCCCTGTGGGGGCTCGGGACTGAAGCTTTCTTT
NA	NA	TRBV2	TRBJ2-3	CASSVISGSDTQYF	TGTGCCAGCAGTGTAATCTCAGGGTCAGATACGCAGTATTTT
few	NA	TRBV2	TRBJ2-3	CASSRLQSTDTQYF	TGTGCCAGCAGCCGCTTACAAAGCACAGATACGCAGTATTTT
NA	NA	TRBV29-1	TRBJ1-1	CSVNNGGTEAFF	TGCAGCGTCAATAACGGGGGCACTGAAGCTTTCTTT
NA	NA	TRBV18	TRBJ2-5	CASHTDSGETQYF	TGTGCCAGCCACACCGACAGTGGGGAGACCCAGTACTTC
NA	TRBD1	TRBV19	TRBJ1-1	CASSTQGANTEAFF	TGTGCCAGTAGTACCCAGGGGGCGAACACTGAAGCTTTCTTT
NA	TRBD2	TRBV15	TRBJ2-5	CATSRDRVGAGDPETQYF	TGTGCCACCAGCAGAGATCGGGTTGGTGCGGGAGATCCAGAGACCCAGTACTTC
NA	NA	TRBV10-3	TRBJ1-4	CAIRNTENEKLFF	TGTGCCATCAGGAACACGGAGAATGAAAAACTGTTTTTT
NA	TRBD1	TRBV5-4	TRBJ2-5	CASSTRSQGDQETQYF	TGTGCCAGCAGCACGAGGTCCCAGGGGGACCAAGAGACCCAGTACTTC
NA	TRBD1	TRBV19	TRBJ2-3	CASSMPGQGADTQYF	TGTGCCAGTAGTATGCCGGGACAGGGGGCAGATACGCAGTATTTT
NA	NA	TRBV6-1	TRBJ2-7	CASSERGGHEQYF	TGTGCCAGCAGTGAACGAGGAGGGCACGAGCAGTACTTC
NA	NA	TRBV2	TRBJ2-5	CASSGGAETQYF	TGTGCCAGCAGTGGCGGGGCAGAGACCCAGTACTTC
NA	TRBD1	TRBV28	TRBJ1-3	CASSTGGTALISGNTIYF	TGTGCCAGCAGTACCGGCGGGACAGCTCTAATCTCTGGAAACACCATATATTTT
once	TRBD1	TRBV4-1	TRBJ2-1	CASSQDRGPRFF	TGCGCCAGCAGCCAAGACAGGGGGCCGCGGTTCTTC
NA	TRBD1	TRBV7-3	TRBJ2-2	CASSFSSGQAAGGELFF	TGTGCCAGCAGTTTTTCTTCCGGACAGGCCGCGGGCGGGGAGCTGTTTTTT
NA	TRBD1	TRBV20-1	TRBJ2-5	CSASHRGRGETQYF	TGCAGTGCTAGTCACAGGGGGCGCGGGGAGACCCAGTACTTC
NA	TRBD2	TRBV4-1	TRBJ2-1	CASSNSGDSYNEQFF	TGCGCCAGCAGCAACAGCGGGGATTCCTACAATGAGCAGTTCTTC
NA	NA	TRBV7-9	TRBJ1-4	CASSPHRVDEKLFF	TGTGCCAGCAGTCCCCACAGGGTGGATGAAAAACTGTTTTTT
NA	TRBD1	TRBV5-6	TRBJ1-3	CASSPPGQGRNTIYF	TGTGCCAGCAGCCCCCCGGGACAGGGTCGAAACACCATATATTTT
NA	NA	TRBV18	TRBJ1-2	CASSPGQSDGYTF	TGTGCCAGCTCCCCAGGACAGTCGGATGGCTACACCTTC
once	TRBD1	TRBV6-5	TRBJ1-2	CASTRDRLFGYTF	TGTGCCAGCACCCGGGACAGATTATTTGGCTACACCTTC
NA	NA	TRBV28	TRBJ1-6	CASRRTGFNSPLHF	TGTGCCAGCCGGCGAACAGGGTTCAATTCACCCCTCCACTTT
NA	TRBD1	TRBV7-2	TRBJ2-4	CASSLDSVETGVKNIQYF	TGTGCCAGCAGCTTAGACTCGGTGGAGACAGGGGTAAAAAACATTCAGTACTTC
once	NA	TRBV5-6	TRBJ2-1	CASSLEGRTAYNEQFF	TGTGCCAGCAGCTTGGAGGGGCGGACAGCCTACAATGAGCAGTTCTTC
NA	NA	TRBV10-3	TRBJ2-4	CATGQGKNIQYF	TGTGCCACAGGACAAGGGAAAAACATTCAGTACTTC
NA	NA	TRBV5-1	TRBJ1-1	CASSLGDTLNTEAFF	TGCGCCAGCAGCTTGGGCGACACCTTGAACACTGAAGCTTTCTTT
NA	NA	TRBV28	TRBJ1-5	CASSLSPGLGALDQPQHF	TGTGCCAGCAGTTTATCCCCTGGTTTGGGGGCGTTGGATCAGCCCCAGCATTTT
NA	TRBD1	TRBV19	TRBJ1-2	CASKPRDREAAGYTF	TGTGCCAGTAAACCCCGGGACAGGGAAGCGGCTGGCTACACCTTC
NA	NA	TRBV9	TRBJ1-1	CASSVRAAGAALNTEAFF	TGTGCCAGCAGCGTGAGGGCGGCAGGGGCGGCTCTGAACACTGAAGCTTTCTTT
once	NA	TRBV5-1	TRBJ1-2	CASSLATGYGYTF	TGCGCCAGCAGCTTGGCGACAGGTTATGGCTACACCTTC
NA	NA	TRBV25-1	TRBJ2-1	CASSRDSISYNEQFF	TGTGCCAGCAGTCGCGACAGCATCTCCTACAATGAGCAGTTCTTC
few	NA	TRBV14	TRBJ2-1	CASSRISTGAQFF	TGTGCCAGCAGCCGCATTAGTACGGGAGCGCAGTTCTTC
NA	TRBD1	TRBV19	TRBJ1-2	CASSIGGQVGYTF	TGTGCCAGTAGTATCGGCGGACAGGTTGGCTACACCTTC
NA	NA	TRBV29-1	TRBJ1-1	CSVSKGKNTEAFF	TGCAGCGTTAGTAAGGGGAAGAACACTGAAGCTTTCTTT
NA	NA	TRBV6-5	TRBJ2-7	CASDRETYEQYF	TGTGCCAGCGATCGAGAGACTTACGAGCAGTACTTC
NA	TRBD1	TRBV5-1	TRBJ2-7	CASSTQTGIGYEQYF	TGCGCCAGCAGCACCCAGACAGGGATAGGTTACGAGCAGTACTTC
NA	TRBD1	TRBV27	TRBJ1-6	CASSLNPTGRNSPLHF	TGTGCCAGCAGTCTAAATCCGACAGGGAGGAATTCACCCCTCCACTTT
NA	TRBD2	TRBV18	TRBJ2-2	CASSPNRGSRSGELFF	TGTGCCAGCTCACCAAACCGCGGGAGTCGGAGCGGGGAGCTGTTTTTT